The 27 T cell receptor beta chains listed next were all sequenced from one sample in a study of cytomegalovirus exposure and HLA in healthy donors. The study ran its PCR with 60 Vbeta and 13 Jbeta primers. This table comes from immunoSEQ multiplex PCR, and its TCRdb copy is limited to in-frame clones, with some not included. The repertoire has 90,000 to 130,000 clones, 70% to 90% of them found once; the top ten carry around 1.9%. Input material: PBMCs. These receptors all come from a man aged 35 to 55 in good health and CMV-seronegative.

The genes are TRBV19 and TRBJ1-4; D gene unclear. Germline CDR1 is LNHDA and CDR2 is SQIVND (reference sequence). Trimming removed 6 bases from V and 3 bases from J, with 8 bases in between. The CDR3 is 13 amino acids. CDR3 amino acids: CASRSGANEKLFF. The CDR3, as DNA: TGTGCCAGTAGATCCGGAGCTAATGAAAAACTGTTTTTT.

The chain recombines TRBV25-1 with TRBJ1-3, with D maybe TRBD1 (5 bases). Looked up from germline, CDR1 is MGHDK and CDR2 is SYGVNS. Trimming left V 6 bases short and J 4 bases short, with 10 bases between. The CDR3 spans 13 residues. The CDR3 sequence is CASSAGGGNTIYF. CDR3 bases: TGTGCCAGCAGCGCGGGGGGAGGAAACACCATATATTTT.

V and J are TRBV6-1 and TRBJ1-6, with 10 bases lining up with TRBD1. V was pared by 2 bases and J by 7 bases, with 8 bases of the junction left unmatched. CDR3 length equals 17 residues. CDR1 and CDR2 from the germline V gene are MNHNS and SASEGT. CDR3 coding DNA: TGTGCCAGCAGTGAAAGGGGGGACAGGGGACGAAATTCACCCCTCCACTTT. Amino acids: CASSERGDRGRNSPLHF.

The chain combines TRBV7-2 with TRBJ2-7; 9 positions agree with TRBD1. CDR1 and CDR2 from the germline V gene are SGHTA and FQGNSA. Unmatched junction bases numbered 8, after V lost 0 bases and J lost 2 bases. This CDR3 has 17 residues. Written as DNA, the CDR3 is TGTGCCAGCAGCTTAGCGCAAAGGACAGGGGCTCCCTACGAGCAGTACTTC. It is translated as CASSLAQRTGAPYEQYF.

This chain uses TRBV6-4 with TRBJ2-3; no clear D. The V and J ends lost 3 bases and 8 bases respectively, with 15 bases between them. The CDR3 has 14 amino acids. Per germline, CDR1 MRHNA and CDR2 SNTAGT. CDR3 sequence reads: CASSDYPLTGTQYF. The CDR3, as DNA: TGTGCCAGCAGTGATTATCCCCTCACGGGTACGCAGTATTTT.

Written as DNA, the CDR3 is TGTGCCAGCAGGTACAGGCGATCTAACACTGAAGCTTTCTTT. Translated, it gives CASRYRRSNTEAFF. The chain combines TRBV2 with TRBJ1-1; D is perhaps TRBD1 (5 bases). Trimming left V 6 bases short and J 2 bases short, with 13 bases between. Germline CDR1 and CDR2: SNHLY and FYNNEI. The CDR3 loop spans 14 amino acids.

The chain couples TRBV2 to TRBJ2-1, with D perhaps matching TRBD2 (5 bases). CDR1 is SNHLY, CDR2 FYNNEI, per germline. Trimming left V 1 base short and J 16 bases short, with 11 bases between. The CDR3 contains 11 residues. The CDR3 DNA is TGTGCCAGCAGTGAAGTAGCGAAAGAATTCTTC. It is translated as CASSEVAKEFF.

The chain joins TRBV5-6 to TRBJ1-4; 7 nucleotides agree with TRBD1. J lost 6 bases, V lost 0 bases, and 5 bases had no gene match. Germline loops: CDR1 SGHDT, CDR2 YYEEEE. The length of the CDR3 is 15 residues. The DNA of the CDR3 is TGTGCCAGCAGCTTGGTAGGACAGGCCGATGAAAAACTGTTTTTT. Translation: CASSLVGQADEKLFF.

The rearrangement links TRBV30 to TRBJ1-5; tentatively, D is TRBD1 (5 bases). Deletions cut 0 bases from V and 7 bases from J, with 16 bases between. The germline V gene has CDR1 GTSNPN and CDR2 SVGIG (reference sequence). This CDR3 is built from 15 residues. The CDR3 DNA follows: TGTGCCTGGAGTGTACTTCTGGGGGGGAACCAGCCCCAGCATTTT. Translating it yields CAWSVLLGGNQPQHF. The entire variable domain, with the rest obtained from reference TRBV30 and TRBJ1-5, is as follows: SQTIHQWPATLVQPVGSPLSLECTVEGTSNPNLYWYRQAAGRGLQLLFYSVGIGQISSEVPQNLSASRPQDRQFILSSKKLLLSDSGFYLCAWSVLLGGNQPQHFGDGTRLSIL.

This clone came up a few times. The chain uses TRBV25-1 and TRBJ1-4; 8 nucleotides match TRBD1. Germline-derived CDR1 and CDR2 are MGHDK and SYGVNS. The ends lost 3 bases at V and 7 bases at J; junction bases unmatched: 4. The CDR3 contains 14 residues. The CDR3, as DNA: TGTGCCAGCAGTGAGGGACAGGTCCGTGAAAAACTGTTTTTT. It is translated as CASSEGQVREKLFF.

V usage is TRBV6-5 and J usage is TRBJ1-3; D gene unclear. The CDR3 consists of 16 residues. Trimming cost V 0 bases and J 0 bases, with 9 bases left between them. The germline V gene has CDR1 MNHEY and CDR2 SVGAGI. CDR3 sequence reads: CASSYSRSSSGNTIYF. The CDR3 coding sequence is TGTGCCAGCAGTTACTCGAGAAGTAGCTCTGGAAACACCATATATTTT.

The chain is built from TRBV7-9 and TRBJ1-2; D uncertain. CDR1 is SEHNR, CDR2 FQNEAQ, per germline (reference sequence). V shed 8 bases and J shed 3 bases, with 19 bases lying between them. The CDR3 covers 15 residues. CDR3 residues: CASSGEEGSHYGYTF. The CDR3 DNA is TGTGCCAGCTCCGGGGAGGAGGGTAGTCACTATGGCTACACCTTC.

The chain uses TRBV7-8 and TRBJ2-5; 10 nucleotides match TRBD1. The CDR3 is made up of 14 amino acids. With V trimmed by 5 bases and J by 5 bases, 5 bases remained unmatched. CDR1 is SGHVS and CDR2 is FQNEAQ in the germline V gene. The CDR3 here is CASSEGQGWETQYF. Written as DNA, the CDR3 is TGTGCCAGCAGCGAGGGACAGGGGTGGGAGACCCAGTACTTC.

This clone was counted only a few times. The chain combines TRBV5-1 with TRBJ1-4; tentative D call: TRBD1 (6 bases). Germline CDR1 reads SGHRS; CDR2 reads YFSETQ. Deletions cut 2 bases from V and 3 bases from J, with 8 bases between. This CDR3 spans 14 amino acids. CDR3 sequence reads: CASSLQGANEKLFF. In DNA, the CDR3 is TGCGCCAGCAGCTTACAGGGTGCTAATGAAAAACTGTTTTTT.

The J gene is TRBJ1-6, the V gene TRBV6-5; 7 positions agree with TRBD1. The germline gives CDR1 MNHEY, CDR2 SVGAGI. The CDR3 runs 13 residues. V gave up 5 bases and J gave up 14 bases; unmatched junction bases: 9. Here the CDR3 reads CASSRDRLGTLHF. In DNA form, the CDR3 reads TGTGCCAGCAGTAGGGACAGACTAGGGACCCTCCACTTT.

Of note for this clone: The germline gene is not matched at one end of the junction; a read error may be the cause. The rearrangement joins TRBV6-1 to TRBJ1-1; possibly TRBD1 for D (5 bases). The CDR3 is 14 residues long. Germline assignment: CDR1 MNHNS and CDR2 SASEGT. The CDR3 bases are TGTGCCAGCAGTGAAGCGGGGCCTAGATCTGAAACTTTCTTT. Protein sequence: CASSEAGPRSETFF.

V usage is TRBV18 and J usage is TRBJ2-5; unclear D gene. V was clipped by 2 bases and J by 13 bases, with 17 bases between them. CDR1 KGHSH and CDR2 LQKENI come from the germline V gene. The CDR3 is made up of 13 amino acids. Here the CDR3 reads CASSPISESTRYF. The CDR3 DNA follows: TGTGCCAGCTCACCAATCTCTGAGTCGACAAGGTACTTC.

The CDR3 protein is CASSYAIHLANSPLHF. In nucleotides, the CDR3 is TGTGCCAGCAGTTACGCCATCCACTTAGCAAATTCACCCCTCCACTTT. The chain has TRBV6-5 and TRBJ1-6; no clear D. The germline V and J ends were trimmed by 2 bases and 7 bases, with 15 bases remaining between them. CDR1 MNHEY and CDR2 SVGAGI come from the germline V gene. This CDR3 contains 16 residues.

The chain recombines TRBV29-1 with TRBJ2-5; TRBD2 might be the D (5 bases). V was clipped by 7 bases and J by 4 bases, with 19 bases between them. Germline V lookup: CDR1 SQVTM, CDR2 ANQGSEA. This CDR3 has 14 amino acids. The CDR3 DNA follows: TGCAGCGCCTACCCCGGAGAGGGCCGAGAGACCCAGTACTTC. This translates into CSAYPGEGRETQYF.

The chain carries TRBV28 and TRBJ1-3; no definite D call. Germline CDR1 and CDR2: MDHEN and SYDVKM. The CDR3 is 15 residues long. V was pared by 5 bases and J by 2 bases, with 13 bases between. Here the CDR3 reads CASSKPGIPGNTIYF. DNA for the CDR3: TGTGCCAGCAGTAAACCCGGTATCCCTGGAAACACCATATATTTT.

This clone appeared a few times. The J gene is TRBJ1-1, the V gene TRBV4-1; possible D gene TRBD1, 5 bases. V was trimmed by 0 bases and J by 1 base, leaving 12 bases between them. This CDR3 contains 16 residues. Germline values: CDR1 MGHRA, CDR2 YSYEKL. In DNA form, the CDR3 reads TGCGCCAGCAGCCAAGAAAAGGGGAACAAGAACACTGAAGCTTTCTTT. Translation: CASSQEKGNKNTEAFF.

V usage is TRBV5-4 and J usage is TRBJ1-3; D is ambiguous. The CDR3 extends over 13 amino acids. The germline gives CDR1 SGHNT, CDR2 YYREEE (reference sequence). V shed 7 bases and J shed 4 bases, with 12 bases lying between them. CDR3 nucleotide sequence: TGTGCCAGCGGCCTTCTCCTCGGAAACACCATATATTTT. This translates into CASGLLLGNTIYF. The variable domain in full, with the rest retrieved from reference TRBV5-4 and TRBJ1-3, is ETGVTQSPTHLIKTRGQQVTLRCSSQSGHNTVSWYQQALGQGPQFIFQYYREEENGRGNFPPRFSGLQFPNYSSELNVNALELDDSALYLCASGLLLGNTIYFGEGSWLTVV.

J is TRBJ2-5 and V is TRBV2; tentative D call: TRBD2 (5 bases). This CDR3 spans 15 amino acids. Trimming removed 2 bases at V and 7 bases at J, with 17 bases between. Germline CDR1 SNHLY, CDR2 FYNNEI. The CDR3: CASSERGPQSGTQYF. The CDR3 DNA reads TGTGCCAGCAGTGAAAGAGGGCCACAGAGCGGGACCCAGTACTTC.

This chain uses TRBV7-9 with TRBJ2-3, with 13 bases lining up with TRBD2. Germline values: CDR1 SEHNR, CDR2 FQNEAQ (reference sequence). After removal of 1 base from V and 5 bases from J, the junction contained 6 bases not matched to a gene. This CDR3 region has 17 residues. CDR3: CASSLVTSGGAGDTQYF. The CDR3 DNA sequence: TGTGCCAGCAGCTTAGTTACTAGCGGGGGGGCCGGAGATACGCAGTATTTT.

The genes are TRBV5-1 and TRBJ2-1; D possibly corresponds to TRBD1 (6 bases). The germline CDR1 and CDR2 sequences are SGHRS and YFSETQ. Trimming shortened V by 1 base and J by 6 bases, and 17 bases separated the two germline ends. The CDR3 has 16 residues. CDR3 residues: CASSLLFNTGSNEQFF. CDR3 in DNA: TGCGCCAGCAGCTTGCTATTCAATACAGGGAGCAATGAGCAGTTCTTC.

The chain recombines TRBV6-6 with TRBJ2-3; no definite D call. This CDR3 spans 15 amino acids. CDR1 and CDR2 from the germline V gene are MNHNY and SVGAGI (reference sequence). Deletions cut 6 bases from V and 0 bases from J, with 13 bases between. The CDR3 sequence: CASSLVGSSTDTQYF. CDR3 DNA: TGTGCCAGCAGCCTCGTTGGCTCTAGCACAGATACGCAGTATTTT.

The V call is TRBV30, the J call TRBJ1-3, with D perhaps TRBD1 (5 bases). The V gene's germline CDR1 is GTSNPN and CDR2 SVGIG (reference sequence). CDR3 length equals 14 residues. The CDR3 region is CARGDEARGNTIYF. The CDR3 DNA follows: TGTGCTAGGGGCGACGAGGCCAGAGGAAACACCATATATTTT.